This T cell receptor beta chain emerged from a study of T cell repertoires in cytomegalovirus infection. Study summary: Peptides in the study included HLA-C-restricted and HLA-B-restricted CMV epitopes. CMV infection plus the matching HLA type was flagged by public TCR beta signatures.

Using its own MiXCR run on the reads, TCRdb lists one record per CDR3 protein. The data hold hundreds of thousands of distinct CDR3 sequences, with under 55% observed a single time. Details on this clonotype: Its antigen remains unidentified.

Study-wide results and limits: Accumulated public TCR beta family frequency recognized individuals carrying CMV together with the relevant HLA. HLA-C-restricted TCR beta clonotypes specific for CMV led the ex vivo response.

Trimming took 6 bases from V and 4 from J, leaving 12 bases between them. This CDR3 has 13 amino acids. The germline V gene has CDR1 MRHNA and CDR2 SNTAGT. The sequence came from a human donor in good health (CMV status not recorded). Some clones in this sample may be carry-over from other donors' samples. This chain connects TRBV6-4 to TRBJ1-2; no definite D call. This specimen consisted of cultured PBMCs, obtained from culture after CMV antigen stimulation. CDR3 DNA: TGTGCCAGCAGCCAGATCCCGGGCTATGGCTACACCTTC. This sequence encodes CASSQIPGYGYTF.